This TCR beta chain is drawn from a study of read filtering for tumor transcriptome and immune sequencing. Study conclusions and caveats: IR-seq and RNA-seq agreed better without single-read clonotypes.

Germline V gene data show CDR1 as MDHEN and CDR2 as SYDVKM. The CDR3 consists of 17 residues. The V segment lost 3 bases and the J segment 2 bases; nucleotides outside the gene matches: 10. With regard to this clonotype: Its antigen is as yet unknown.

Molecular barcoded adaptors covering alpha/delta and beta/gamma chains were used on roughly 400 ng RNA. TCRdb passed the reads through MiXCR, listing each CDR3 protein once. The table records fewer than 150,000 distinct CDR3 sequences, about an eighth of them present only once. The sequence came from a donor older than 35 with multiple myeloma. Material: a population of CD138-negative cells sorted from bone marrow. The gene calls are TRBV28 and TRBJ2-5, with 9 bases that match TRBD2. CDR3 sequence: CASSFPLGAGGQETQYF. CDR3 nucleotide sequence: TGTGCCAGCAGTTTCCCCCTTGGAGCGGGAGGACAAGAGACCCAGTACTTC.